The clone carrying this T cell receptor beta chain was observed a single time. The method was immunoSEQ multiplex PCR; TCRdb's version includes in-frame clones alone and lacks a portion of them. Of approximately 94,000 clones in the sample, around four fifths were seen once. This record comes from a study of blood T cell repertoires in COVID-19. V lost 3 bases, J lost 6 bases, and 16 bases lay in between. CDR3 length equals 14 residues. CDR1 SGDLS and CDR2 YYNGEE come from the germline V gene. This sequence originates from a man between 65 and 85 years old with active or convalescent COVID-19. Sequenced material: peripheral blood. The chain links TRBV9 to TRBJ2-7, with a weak D call TRBD2 (6 bases). CDR3 nucleotides: TGTGCCAGCAGCGGGGGGGATCACTCCGGCGAGCAGTACTTC. This encodes CASSGGDHSGEQYF.